These T cell receptor beta chains were read from a single sample in a study of shared clonotypes between healthy human individuals. Sequencing used immunoSEQ multiplex PCR; TCRdb keeps in-frame clones, though not all of them. The profile shows 950,000 to 1,300,000 clones, 65% to 75% of them singletons. Sample: memory CD4+ T cells sorted from blood. The receptors originated from a man aged 18 to 35 in good health. Each CDR3 is given with its conserved first and last residue. A D gene is named only where the DNA matches it firmly. Some rows mark clone size as missing; the rest say once, few, many or name a class of expanded clone.

abundance: -
d_gene: -
v_gene: TRBV2
j_gene: TRBJ2-7
CDR3nt: TGTGCCAGCAGTAGGGATTTCTACGAGCAGTACTTC
CDR3aa: CASSRDFYEQYF

abundance: -
d_gene: TRBD1
v_gene: TRBV2
j_gene: TRBJ1-1
CDR3nt: TGTGCCAGCAGACCCAGGGGGCCGACTGAAGCTTTCTTT
CDR3aa: CASRPRGPTEAFF

abundance: -
d_gene: TRBD1
v_gene: TRBV5-4
j_gene: TRBJ2-2
CDR3nt: TGTGCCAGCAGCATGGGACAGGGAGACACCGGGGAGCTGTTTTTT
CDR3aa: CASSMGQGDTGELFF

abundance: few
d_gene: TRBD1
v_gene: TRBV18
j_gene: TRBJ1-6
CDR3nt: TGTGCCAGCTCTACAGGGGGCGAAGGAGATTCACCCCTCCACTTT
CDR3aa: CASSTGGEGDSPLHF

abundance: -
d_gene: TRBD1
v_gene: TRBV30
j_gene: TRBJ2-3
CDR3nt: TGTGCCTGGAGTGCTTCGGACAGGGCTAGCACAGATACGCAGTATTTT
CDR3aa: CAWSASDRASTDTQYF

abundance: -
d_gene: -
v_gene: TRBV10-3
j_gene: TRBJ2-5
CDR3nt: TGTGCCATCAGGGACAGTAAAGAGACCCAGTACTTC
CDR3aa: CAIRDSKETQYF

abundance: -
d_gene: -
v_gene: TRBV5-6
j_gene: TRBJ1-2
CDR3nt: TGTGCCAGCAGCTTACCGGGGCCAGCTAACTATGGCTACACCTTC
CDR3aa: CASSLPGPANYGYTF

abundance: -
d_gene: -
v_gene: TRBV27
j_gene: TRBJ1-2
CDR3nt: TGTGCCAGCAGCCCGCGGTTCCTCATGCAGGGCTACACCTTC
CDR3aa: CASSPRFLMQGYTF

abundance: -
d_gene: -
v_gene: TRBV19
j_gene: TRBJ1-3
CDR3nt: TGTGCCAGTACTACGGGGGATGTGAGTGGAAACACCATATATTTT
CDR3aa: CASTTGDVSGNTIYF

abundance: -
d_gene: TRBD2
v_gene: TRBV27
j_gene: TRBJ2-1
CDR3nt: TGTGCCAGCAGTTTCAGTCTAGCGGGGGCTTCCTACAATGAGCAGTTCTTC
CDR3aa: CASSFSLAGASYNEQFF

abundance: -
d_gene: -
v_gene: TRBV5-1
j_gene: TRBJ2-6
CDR3nt: TGCGCCAGCAGTTCTCAAGGAGGAGGGGCCAACGTCCTGACTTTC
CDR3aa: CASSSQGGGANVLTF

abundance: -
d_gene: -
v_gene: TRBV2
j_gene: TRBJ2-3
CDR3nt: TGTGCCACCAGGGAGCGGGTTGGCACAGATACGCAGTATTTT
CDR3aa: CATRERVGTDTQYF

abundance: -
d_gene: -
v_gene: TRBV7-8
j_gene: TRBJ2-7
CDR3nt: TGTGCCAGCAGCTTAGTGCAGGCAGGCTCCTACGAGCAGTACTTC
CDR3aa: CASSLVQAGSYEQYF

abundance: once
d_gene: TRBD1
v_gene: TRBV30
j_gene: TRBJ2-2
CDR3nt: TGTGCCTGGAGGAACAGGGGGGTAGACACCGGGGAGCTGTTTTTT
CDR3aa: CAWRNRGVDTGELFF

abundance: -
d_gene: -
v_gene: TRBV11-2
j_gene: TRBJ2-7
CDR3nt: TGTGCCAGCAGCTTACTCCAGGCATACTACGAGCAGTACTTC
CDR3aa: CASSLLQAYYEQYF

abundance: few
d_gene: -
v_gene: TRBV21-1
j_gene: TRBJ1-4
CDR3nt: TGTGCCAGCAGCAAAGACCAGCAGACTAATGAAAAACTGTTTTTT
CDR3aa: CASSKDQQTNEKLFF

abundance: few
d_gene: -
v_gene: TRBV5-1
j_gene: TRBJ2-7
CDR3nt: TGCGCCAGACCACAGGACGAGCAGTACTTC
CDR3aa: CARPQDEQYF

abundance: few
d_gene: TRBD2
v_gene: TRBV5-8
j_gene: TRBJ2-7
CDR3nt: TGTGCCAGCAGCCACCCGGGGGGACTACTCTACGAGCAGTACTTC
CDR3aa: CASSHPGGLLYEQYF

abundance: -
d_gene: TRBD2
v_gene: TRBV6-4
j_gene: TRBJ2-1
CDR3nt: TGTGCCAGCAGTGAGGAAGCGGGGACGAACAATGAGCAGTTCTTC
CDR3aa: CASSEEAGTNNEQFF

abundance: -
d_gene: TRBD1
v_gene: TRBV2
j_gene: TRBJ1-6
CDR3nt: TGTGCCGGAAGACAGGGCGGGAATTCACCCCTCCACTTT
CDR3aa: CAGRQGGNSPLHF

abundance: -
d_gene: TRBD2
v_gene: TRBV29-1
j_gene: TRBJ2-1
CDR3nt: TGCAGCGTTAGCGGGAGGGCCGACAATGAGCAGTTCTTC
CDR3aa: CSVSGRADNEQFF

abundance: -
d_gene: -
v_gene: TRBV5-1
j_gene: TRBJ2-1
CDR3nt: TGCGCCAGCAGCTTGGGGCAGACAAACAATGAGCAGTTCTTC
CDR3aa: CASSLGQTNNEQFF

abundance: -
d_gene: TRBD2
v_gene: TRBV4-1
j_gene: TRBJ2-5
CDR3nt: TGCGCCAGCAGCCAAGTAGCGGGGGGGCGAGAGACCCAGTACTTC
CDR3aa: CASSQVAGGRETQYF

abundance: -
d_gene: -
v_gene: TRBV7-2
j_gene: TRBJ2-7
CDR3nt: TGTGCCAGCAGCCCGAGTTACGAGCAGTACTTC
CDR3aa: CASSPSYEQYF

abundance: -
d_gene: TRBD2
v_gene: TRBV29-1
j_gene: TRBJ2-3
CDR3nt: TGCAGCGTTGGAAGCGAGCGGGGGCGAAGAACCACAGATACGCAGTATTTT
CDR3aa: CSVGSERGRRTTDTQYF

abundance: -
d_gene: -
v_gene: TRBV11-2
j_gene: TRBJ2-4
CDR3nt: TGTGCCAGCAGCGTGGGCAGAGAAAACATTCAGTACTTC
CDR3aa: CASSVGRENIQYF

abundance: -
d_gene: -
v_gene: TRBV10-2
j_gene: TRBJ2-5
CDR3nt: TGCGCCAGCAGTGTACTACAAGAGACCCAGTACTTC
CDR3aa: CASSVLQETQYF

abundance: -
d_gene: TRBD2
v_gene: TRBV2
j_gene: TRBJ2-5
CDR3nt: TGTGCCAGCAGGGGTAGCGGGGTACAAGAGACCCAGTACTTC
CDR3aa: CASRGSGVQETQYF

abundance: few
d_gene: -
v_gene: TRBV10-1
j_gene: TRBJ1-2
CDR3nt: TGCGCCAGGACCGGGGACTTCCACTATGGCTACACCTTC
CDR3aa: CARTGDFHYGYTF

abundance: once
d_gene: -
v_gene: TRBV9
j_gene: TRBJ1-2
CDR3nt: TGTGCCAGCAGCGTAGCGAGGGGGGGAGGCTACACCTTC
CDR3aa: CASSVARGGGYTF

abundance: -
d_gene: -
v_gene: TRBV10-3
j_gene: TRBJ2-3
CDR3nt: TGTGCCATCAGTGACGGCGGACGCACAGATACGCAGTATTTT
CDR3aa: CAISDGGRTDTQYF

abundance: -
d_gene: -
v_gene: TRBV19
j_gene: TRBJ2-1
CDR3nt: TGTGCCAGTAGTATAGAGGGGGAGCAGTTCTTC
CDR3aa: CASSIEGEQFF

abundance: -
d_gene: -
v_gene: TRBV7-9
j_gene: TRBJ1-1
CDR3nt: TGTGCCAGCAGCTTAGGGGGTCGGGAGTTCTTT
CDR3aa: CASSLGGREFF

abundance: -
d_gene: TRBD2
v_gene: TRBV4-1
j_gene: TRBJ2-1
CDR3nt: TGCGCCAGCAGCCAAAAGCGGGGGGCCATCTACAATGAGCAGTTCTTC
CDR3aa: CASSQKRGAIYNEQFF

abundance: -
d_gene: -
v_gene: TRBV6-5
j_gene: TRBJ1-1
CDR3nt: TGTGCCAGCAGTTATAAGGGGAACACTGAAGCTTTCTTT
CDR3aa: CASSYKGNTEAFF

abundance: -
d_gene: -
v_gene: TRBV5-6
j_gene: TRBJ2-7
CDR3nt: TGTGCCAGCAGCTTCGAGCACGAGCAGTACTTC
CDR3aa: CASSFEHEQYF

abundance: -
d_gene: -
v_gene: TRBV10-2
j_gene: TRBJ1-1
CDR3nt: TGCGCCAGCAGGGGTGGCACTGAAGCTTTCTTT
CDR3aa: CASRGGTEAFF

abundance: few
d_gene: -
v_gene: TRBV30
j_gene: TRBJ1-5
CDR3nt: TGTGCCTGGAGTGGGGCCCGAGATCAGCCCCAGCATTTT
CDR3aa: CAWSGARDQPQHF

abundance: -
d_gene: -
v_gene: TRBV5-1
j_gene: TRBJ2-2
CDR3nt: TGCGCCAGCAGCTTGTCTCAGGGGCGGACCGGGGAGCTGTTTTTT
CDR3aa: CASSLSQGRTGELFF

abundance: once
d_gene: -
v_gene: TRBV14
j_gene: TRBJ2-5
CDR3nt: TGTGCCAGCAGCCAGGATCTCTACCAAGAGACCCAGTACTTC
CDR3aa: CASSQDLYQETQYF

abundance: -
d_gene: TRBD2
v_gene: TRBV6-5
j_gene: TRBJ2-3
CDR3nt: TGTGCCAGCAGTTCGTCGACTAGCGGGAGTTTTGATACGCAGTATTTT
CDR3aa: CASSSSTSGSFDTQYF

abundance: -
d_gene: -
v_gene: TRBV18
j_gene: TRBJ2-3
CDR3nt: TGTGCCAGCTCACCAGGGGGAGATACGCAGTATTTT
CDR3aa: CASSPGGDTQYF

abundance: -
d_gene: TRBD2
v_gene: TRBV19
j_gene: TRBJ2-1
CDR3nt: TGTGCCAGTAGTATAGGCTCTAGCGGGGGGTTTGGGTCCTACAATGAGCAGTTCTTC
CDR3aa: CASSIGSSGGFGSYNEQFF

abundance: -
d_gene: TRBD1
v_gene: TRBV23-1
j_gene: TRBJ2-1
CDR3nt: TGCGCCAGCAGTGGCAGGGGGCGTTTCTACTCCTACAATGAGCAGTTCTTC
CDR3aa: CASSGRGRFYSYNEQFF

abundance: -
d_gene: TRBD1
v_gene: TRBV25-1
j_gene: TRBJ1-1
CDR3nt: TGTGCCAGCAGTTCCATCGGGACAGCTGAAGCTTTCTTT
CDR3aa: CASSSIGTAEAFF

abundance: -
d_gene: TRBD2
v_gene: TRBV18
j_gene: TRBJ2-5
CDR3nt: TGTGCCAGCTCACCACCGGGAGGGGAGACCCAGTACTTC
CDR3aa: CASSPPGGETQYF

abundance: -
d_gene: -
v_gene: TRBV5-4
j_gene: TRBJ2-7
CDR3nt: TGTGCCAGCAGCTTAGGGACAGTGGAGGGCGAGCAGTACTTC
CDR3aa: CASSLGTVEGEQYF

abundance: many
d_gene: -
v_gene: TRBV7-6
j_gene: TRBJ2-5
CDR3nt: TGTGCCAGCAGCCTGGGATGGGAGATCCAGTACTTC
CDR3aa: CASSLGWEIQYF

abundance: -
d_gene: TRBD2
v_gene: TRBV30
j_gene: TRBJ2-1
CDR3nt: TGTGCCTCGACCAGCGGGAGAACGGAGCAGTTCTTC
CDR3aa: CASTSGRTEQFF

abundance: -
d_gene: -
v_gene: TRBV18
j_gene: TRBJ2-7
CDR3nt: TGTGCCAGCTCACGAACCGGGACACCCACCTACGAGCAGTACTTC
CDR3aa: CASSRTGTPTYEQYF

abundance: -
d_gene: -
v_gene: TRBV18
j_gene: TRBJ2-6
CDR3nt: TGTGCCAGCTCACCACCCGTCACAGCAAGCTCTGGGGCCAACGTCCTGACTTTC
CDR3aa: CASSPPVTASSGANVLTF

abundance: once
d_gene: TRBD1
v_gene: TRBV6-6
j_gene: TRBJ1-1
CDR3nt: TGTGCCAGCAGTCTACAGGGGGCGGGCACTGAAGCTTTCTTT
CDR3aa: CASSLQGAGTEAFF

abundance: -
d_gene: -
v_gene: TRBV18
j_gene: TRBJ1-1
CDR3nt: TGTGCCAGCTCACCAAAGGAGAACACTGAAGCTTTCTTT
CDR3aa: CASSPKENTEAFF